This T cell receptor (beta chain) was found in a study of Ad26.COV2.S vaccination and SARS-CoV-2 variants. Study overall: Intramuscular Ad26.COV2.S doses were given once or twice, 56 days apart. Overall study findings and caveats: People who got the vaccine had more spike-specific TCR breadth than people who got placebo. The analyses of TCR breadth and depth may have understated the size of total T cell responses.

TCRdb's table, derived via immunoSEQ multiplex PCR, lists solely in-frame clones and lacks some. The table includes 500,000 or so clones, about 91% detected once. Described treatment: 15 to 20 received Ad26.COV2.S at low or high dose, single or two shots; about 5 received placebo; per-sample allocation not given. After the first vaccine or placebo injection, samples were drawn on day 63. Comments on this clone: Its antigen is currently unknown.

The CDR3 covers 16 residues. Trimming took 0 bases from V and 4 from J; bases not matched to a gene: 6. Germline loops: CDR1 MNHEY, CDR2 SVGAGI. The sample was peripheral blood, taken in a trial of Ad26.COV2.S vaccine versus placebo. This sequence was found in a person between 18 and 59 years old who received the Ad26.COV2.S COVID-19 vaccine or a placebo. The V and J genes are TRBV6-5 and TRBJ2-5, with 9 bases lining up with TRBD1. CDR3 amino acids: CASSYSGTGLRETQYF. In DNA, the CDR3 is TGTGCCAGCAGTTACTCTGGGACAGGGCTAAGAGAGACCCAGTACTTC.